These T cell receptor beta chains were read from a single sample in a study of T cell responses to AZD1222 COVID-19 vaccine. Sequencing was performed with immunoSEQ multiplex PCR; in TCRdb, only in-frame clones are kept and a portion is missing. The sample consists of some 120,000 clones, approximately 84% of them appearing once. This sample comprised peripheral blood, obtained on day 0 of AZD1222 vaccination. These receptor sequences come from an adult in good health. Each CDR3 is given with its conserved first and last residue. The D gene is left open where the match is weak. Clone size is not always given. Where it is, it says once, few, many or a class for expanded clones.

d_call j_call v_call clone_size cdr3_nt cdr3_aa
. TRBJ2-3 TRBV5-1 . TGCGCCAGCAGCTTGGCCCGTATGGATACGCAGTATTTT CASSLARMDTQYF
TRBD1 TRBJ2-7 TRBV19 . TGTGCCAGTAGTAGGGGGACAGGGGGGCCTACCTACGAGCAGTACTTC CASSRGTGGPTYEQYF
TRBD1 TRBJ2-3 TRBV24-1 . TGTGCCACCAGTGATTTGTCCATTACAGGGGGCGTGGGAGATACGCAGTATTTT CATSDLSITGGVGDTQYF
. TRBJ1-3 TRBV18 . TGTGCCAGCTCAGAAGACAGGGGAAACACCATATATTTT CASSEDRGNTIYF
. TRBJ2-2 TRBV11-3 . TGTGCCAGCAGCTTTAGTGGGGGCACCGGGGAGCTGTTTTTT CASSFSGGTGELFF
. TRBJ2-3 TRBV20-1 . TGCAGTGCTAGTGGAGGGTCCCAGGGCACAGATACGCAGTATTTT CSASGGSQGTDTQYF
. TRBJ2-1 TRBV4-3 . TGCGCCAGCAGCCAAGCATTCGGGAGCTCCTACAATGAGCAGTTCTTC CASSQAFGSSYNEQFF
. TRBJ2-7 TRBV11-2 . TGTGCCAGCAGCTTAGATATTTACGAGCAGTACTTC CASSLDIYEQYF
. TRBJ2-1 TRBV6-5 . TGTGCCAGCAGACCCCCAGGGGCGCTAAGCAATGAGCAGTTCTTC CASRPPGALSNEQFF
. TRBJ2-7 TRBV24-1 . TGTGCCACGGGGGACGGAGCCTACGAGCAGTACTTC CATGDGAYEQYF
. TRBJ2-3 TRBV11-2 . TGTGCCAGCAGCTTTTCATGGGGGAAGGGAACAGATACGCAGTATTTT CASSFSWGKGTDTQYF
TRBD2 TRBJ2-3 TRBV6-1 . TGTGCCAGCAGTGGGGTGGGACTAGCGGGAGGGCCCGATACGCAGTATTTT CASSGVGLAGGPDTQYF
. TRBJ1-1 TRBV10-3 . TGTGCCATCAGTGGGACCCCCGGGAACACTGAAGCTTTCTTT CAISGTPGNTEAFF
. TRBJ1-1 TRBV4-1 . TGCGCCAGCAGCCGCGGGGGTGCCGCGGGGTTGGCTTTCTTT CASSRGGAAGLAFF
TRBD1 TRBJ2-6 TRBV30 . TGTGCGGGTGGACAGGGAGGAGTCTCTGGGGCCAACGTCCTGACTTTC CAGGQGGVSGANVLTF
. TRBJ2-2 TRBV10-1 . TGCGCCAGCAGTGGGCACGGGGAGCTGTTTTTT CASSGHGELFF
TRBD1 TRBJ1-1 TRBV6-2/TRBV6-3 . TGTGCCAGCAGTTACCCACCCGGGACAGGACCGAACACTGAAGCTTTCTTT CASSYPPGTGPNTEAFF
. TRBJ2-7 TRBV10-3 . TGTGCCATCAGTGAGTCCAGCCACCGGGACGAGCAGTACTTC CAISESSHRDEQYF
TRBD1 TRBJ2-1 TRBV6-5 . TGTGCCAGCAGTTCTCCCGGGACAGGGGGATTCGGTGAGCAGTTCTTC CASSSPGTGGFGEQFF
. TRBJ1-5 TRBV19 . TGTGCCAGTAGTATAGGGTTGGGGCCCCAGCCCCAGCATTTT CASSIGLGPQPQHF
. TRBJ1-1 TRBV4-2 . TGTGCCAGCAGCCAAGATAGGGCAGGTTCGTTCGAAGCTTTCTTT CASSQDRAGSFEAFF
. TRBJ2-7 TRBV11-3 . TGTGCCAGCAGCTCCCCGGGGGGATGGCGGGACATTACCTACGAGCAGTACTTC CASSSPGGWRDITYEQYF
. TRBJ1-5 TRBV2 . TGTGCCAGCAGTGGTGGAAGCAATCAGCCCCAGCATTTT CASSGGSNQPQHF
. TRBJ2-3 TRBV6-5 once TGTGCCAGCAGCAAAATAGAGTTCTCCCTTTATACGCAGTATTTT CASSKIEFSLYTQYF